This TCR beta chain was captured by sequencing in a study of blood T cells in healthy people across ages. Using a J-beta primer mix together with a sample-barcoded 5' primer, a second PCR was run for roughly 6 to 11 cycles. TCRdb itself ran the 5' RACE reads through MiXCR, one entry per CDR3 protein. The profile covers some 1,000,000 distinct CDR3 sequences, with almost 25% appearing a single time and approximately 0.7% taken by the ten largest. CDR3 size: 12 residues. Germline V gene data show CDR1 as MDHEN and CDR2 as SYDVKM. The ends were cut back, 5 bases at V and 3 bases at J, with 7 bases in the middle. Isolation of PBMCs gave at least 6.5 million cells per sample. This sample also appeared in a second study, on T cells of mothers and their children.

The sequencing sample was made of blood. The clonotype was recovered from a girl aged 2-15 years in good health. The rearrangement links TRBV28 to TRBJ2-5; D gene ambiguous. The CDR3: CASSPAEETQYF. Here the CDR3 DNA reads TGTGCCAGCAGTCCAGCTGAAGAGACCCAGTACTTC.